Presented here are 4 T cell receptor beta chains from one specimen sequenced in a study of cytotoxic CD8 clonotypes in ibrutinib-treated CLL. Generated by immunoSEQ multiplex PCR, the TCRdb table keeps only in-frame clones and is missing some. Counted here are around 97,000 clones, approximately 80% occurring once; the ten biggest clones make up about 32%. The material sequenced was PBMCs, taken after 12 months of ibrutinib treatment. These receptors originate from a human donor with chronic lymphocytic leukemia.

CDR3 in amino acids: CASSIGRGLTDTQYF. The CDR3 DNA reads as TGTGCCAGTAGTATTGGCAGGGGGCTCACAGATACGCAGTATTTT. The gene calls are TRBV19 and TRBJ2-3; 8 bases are shared with TRBD1. The J segment lost 2 bases and the V segment lost 3 bases, leaving 4 bases of the junction unmatched. This CDR3 has 15 amino acids. In germline, CDR1 is LNHDA, CDR2 SQIVND (reference sequence).

The chain is built from TRBV5-1 and TRBJ2-2; either TRBD1 or TRBD2 may fit D (6 bases each). Germline V gives CDR1 SGHRS, CDR2 YFSETQ. The V end was cut by 1 base, the J end by 3 bases, with 10 bases between. This CDR3 spans 15 amino acids. The CDR3 sequence: CASSLPRGDTGELFF. The CDR3 coding sequence is TGCGCCAGCAGCTTGCCTAGGGGGGACACCGGGGAGCTGTTTTTT.

The chain is built from TRBV30 and TRBJ1-2; no firm D call. The CDR3 spans 12 residues. Per germline, CDR1 GTSNPN and CDR2 SVGIG (reference sequence). V lost 0 bases, J lost 6 bases, and 8 bases lay in between. In nucleotides, the CDR3 is TGTGCCTGGAGTGTGGGTCGGCATGGCTACACCTTC. This translates into CAWSVGRHGYTF. Looking up the rest from reference TRBV30 and TRBJ1-2 gives the full variable domain: SQTIHQWPATLVQPVGSPLSLECTVEGTSNPNLYWYRQAAGRGLQLLFYSVGIGQISSEVPQNLSASRPQDRQFILSSKKLLLSDSGFYLCAWSVGRHGYTFGSGTRLTVV.

The chain is built from TRBV2 and TRBJ1-1; D possibly corresponds to TRBD1 (5 bases). The CDR3 is 13 residues long. Germline assignment: CDR1 SNHLY and CDR2 FYNNEI. V lost 6 bases to trimming and J lost 7 bases, with 15 bases between them. CDR3 in DNA: TGTGCCAGCAGCCCGACTAGGGGTGTTGAAGCTTTCTTT. Protein product: CASSPTRGVEAFF.